The entry below describes one T cell receptor (beta chain). This clone was found once. Its antigen is currently not known. No much larger clonotype is one base removed from it; base qualities were not supplied. The cohort was made up of hundreds of healthy bone marrow donors. Cohort members were all nominally healthy when sampled, although unrecorded immune exposures were likely present. The donor tested CMV seronegative and was one of the 352 seronegative cohort members. A peripheral blood sample was provided by each donor, and peripheral blood mononuclear cells were used for TCR beta sequencing. Genomic DNA extraction from the blood cell samples was performed with the Qiagen DNeasy Blood Extraction Kit. Preparation of the library involved the immunoSEQ multiplex PCR assay. For the multiplex PCR, a mixture combining 60 forward primers for TCR Vbeta segments and 13 reverse primers for TCR Jbeta segments was used. The CDR3 region of rearranged TCR beta genes was amplified from genomic DNA by a multiplex PCR assay. The Illumina HiSeq System was used to sequence the amplified TCR beta libraries as 87-base-pair reads. Per the authors' processing: Across the 670 or so repertoires, a later analysis counted about 81 million unique TCR beta chains, roughly 11 million of which were shared by at least two donors. To remove PCR and sequencing errors, raw reads were error-corrected and collapsed into unique sequences using a nearest-neighbor algorithm that merged closely related sequences. Alignment of CDR3 sequences to IMGT reference sequences was used to assign V, D and J gene segments. For a sequence to be retained, a match of at least six nucleotides to both a V gene segment and a J gene segment was required. Rearrangements were classified as productive when the CDR3 lacked stop codons and remained in frame with V and J, and all other rearrangements were classified as non-productive. CDR3 was defined according to IMGT convention as the region running from the second conserved V-encoded cysteine to the conserved J-encoded phenylalanine. Sequences without an unambiguous match to a single V gene segment were excluded from the earlier analysis of approximately 560 of the donors. An earlier analysis of roughly 590 of the donors called V segments functional above 56.7% productive rearrangements and segregating when the between-donor standard deviation exceeded 5%. A statistical classification framework was developed to diagnose cytomegalovirus status using the catalog of TCR beta chain sequences. In a later analysis, TCR nucleotide sequences were compared against IMGT/GENE-DB human TR gene sequences so that V and J genes could be assigned. The TCRdist pipeline was used in a later analysis to assign CDR3 sequences and most-parsimonious VDJ recombination scenarios. In a later analysis, each TCR beta chain was defined by its CDR3 amino acid sequence together with its V-gene family, and reads lacking a unique V-gene family were excluded. In a later analysis, 550 to 650 highly shared, low-generation-probability nucleotide sequences were removed to address suspected cross-contamination and a sequencing artifact. In a later analysis, a clonal expansion index was calculated for each public chain from normalized within-repertoire ranks of inferred template counts. In a later analysis, generation probabilities were computed using a VDJ recombination model fitted to out-of-frame rearrangements, and the results were checked against IGoR. Hypergeometric tests were used in a later analysis to score TCR-TCR, TCR-HLA and TCR-CMV co-occurrence, with a repertoire-size bias correction applied to the TCR pairs. False discovery rates were estimated in a later analysis by permuting HLA or CMV assignments 20 times. In a later analysis, co-occurring TCRs were grouped using DBSCAN, with TCRdist sequence similarity added in when clustering inside HLA-allele-positive subsets. Repertoires with fewer than 30,000 or more than 120,000 public chains, plus five repertoires with anomalous nucleotide sharing, were excluded from co-occurrence clustering. TCRdb's version of the immuneACCESS table is confined to in-frame rearrangements and falls short of the full clone set. An unresolved V gene accounts for under half of the shortfall where checked; the remainder is of unknown origin. V and J calls and clone size are as listed in that table; D and trimming were resolved from the DNA. For this sample there are about 94,000 clones; roughly three fifths appear just once. The top ten clonotypes cover 3.9% of the sample.

The CDR3 numbers 14 residues from cysteine through phenylalanine. The sequence is cut down to CDR3 DNA, 42 bases in frame from base 1. The germline V gene gives CDR1 as MDHEN and CDR2 as SYDVKM. Trimming costs V 5 bases and J 4 bases, and their ends lie 12 bases apart. This sample was included in a study of cytomegalovirus exposure and HLA in healthy donors (dated by TCRdb to 2016 to 2017). Describing the broader study: According to an earlier analysis of 587 of the donors, 150 million to 200 million T cells yielded roughly 110 million unique TCR beta sequences and 276 Gb of sequence data. An early release that covered fewer than 750 HLA-typed donors contained around 330 gigabases of sequencing data and about 93 million unique TCR sequences. The genetic ancestry cluster associated with self-reported Caucasian donors included around four fifths of the roughly 390 genotyped donors. The study aimed to test whether cataloging public T cell receptors could reveal signatures of past pathogen exposure. The T cell repertoires of 550 to 850 subjects were profiled by immunosequencing and related to cytomegalovirus serostatus. Along with the approximately 670-subject first cohort, a separate validation cohort of around 120 different subjects was used. High-throughput TCR immunosequencing, statistical association of individual TCRs with disease status, and machine learning were combined to predict cytomegalovirus infection status. To study patterns of TCR occurrence, a later analysis re-analyzed previously published TCR beta repertoires from 650 to 750 donors and added high-resolution HLA genotyping. In the later analysis, no new phenotypic data were used to find candidate immune exposures; instead, reliance was placed on TCR beta sequences and their occurrence across donors. In an earlier analysis of about 590 of the donors, high-throughput TCR beta sequencing was used to judge whether each TCR beta V gene segment behaved as functional or pseudogenic. Donor age, sex, ethnicity and CMV serostatus were compiled alongside the repertoire data. Genome-wide SNP genotypes for about 65% of the 666 donors were used in a later genetic analysis, which treated that subset as a discovery cohort. All discovery cohort repertoires had been generated using a single sequencing platform. HLA typing covered class I and class II loci at four-digit resolution. The number of typed donors differed by locus: about 629-640 for A, B, C, DRB1 and DQB1; some 500 for DQA1; some 610 for DPA1; and roughly 450 for DPB1. Five DR-DQ haplotypes were treated as single units for association and clustering because of strong linkage in the cohort. Among some 410 genotyped donors of the cohort, an average of approximately 220,000 unique TCR beta nucleotide sequences was sequenced per donor, of which 15% to 20% were non-productive. Paper-wide results and their limitations: Broadly in line with IMGT annotations, most TCR beta V segments showed up in productive rearrangements about 87% or about 30% of the time in an earlier analysis of a few hundred of the donors. Because some donors lacked HLA typing at each locus, the association tests relied only on the typed subset. In a later analysis, HLA-associated TCR beta chains showed more clonal expansion and lower generation probabilities than non-associated chains that were equally common. The classifier was reported to diagnose cytomegalovirus status with high specificity and sensitivity in both the original cohort and the validation cohort. Most CMV-associated TCR beta chains appeared to be HLA-restricted in a later analysis, and the HLA associations seemed to be driven largely by CMV exposure. It was suggested by the authors that the approach could potentially be generalized to other disease states and immunological phenotypes. A few of the identified cytomegalovirus-associated TCR beta chains were confirmed in vitro to be specific for cytomegalovirus antigens. In a later genetic analysis, fewer N-insertions in productive TCRs were reported among donors in an Asian-associated ancestry cluster than the roughly 700-donor mean. V-gene and J-gene trimming of TCR beta chains was associated with a missense DCLRE1C variant in a later genetic analysis, and the association was replicated in an independent cohort. A total of 150 to 200 TCR beta chains were listed by the study as associated with cytomegalovirus. When HLA alleles, especially DR and DQ, strongly co-occurred, attributing TCR associations to individual alleles was difficult. Linkage disequilibrium might explain the correlated functional status among segregating V segments, but an unknown experimental factor could not be ruled out. Roughly uniform sequencing depth across donors was assumed in presence/absence analyses, although this assumption may not hold. Because counts were too low, more than 15 rarely observed V segments, including chromosome 9 orphons, were excluded from the earlier analysis of 587 of the donors. A later analysis associated 15,000 or so TCR beta sequences with specific HLA alleles at a false discovery rate of 0.05. While some public TCRs were present in many individuals, most TCR sequences turned up only very rarely across donors. In a later analysis, several top co-occurrence clusters were reported to appear linked to parvovirus B19, influenza, CMV and Epstein-Barr virus. In a later analysis, TCR association rates were found to vary across HLA loci, with the most associated TCRs seen for DRB1 alleles and the fewest for HLA-C alleles. For the cohort, immune exposure information was limited to CMV serostatus. Only TCR beta chains were sequenced in this cohort, and the absence of alpha or paired-chain data limited detectable features. A further reported finding was that TCR beta sequences accurately predicted the HLA-A and HLA-B alleles for most subjects in the first cohort. Because the 87-base-pair reads could not distinguish some IMGT-functional V segments, including TRBV6-2 and TRBV6-3, those segments were excluded. The sequencing pipeline was judged likely to have produced a cluster of highly shared sequence variants as a technical artifact.

The chain uses TRBV28 and TRBJ2-1; perhaps TRBD1 is the D gene, with 6 bases matching. Sequenced input: PBMCs. The clonotype was recovered from a man aged 25-40 years in good health and CMV-seronegative. Read as DNA, the sequence is TGTGCCAGCAGTCTAGTCGACAGGTACAATGAGCAGTTCTTC. It codes for CASSLVDRYNEQFF.